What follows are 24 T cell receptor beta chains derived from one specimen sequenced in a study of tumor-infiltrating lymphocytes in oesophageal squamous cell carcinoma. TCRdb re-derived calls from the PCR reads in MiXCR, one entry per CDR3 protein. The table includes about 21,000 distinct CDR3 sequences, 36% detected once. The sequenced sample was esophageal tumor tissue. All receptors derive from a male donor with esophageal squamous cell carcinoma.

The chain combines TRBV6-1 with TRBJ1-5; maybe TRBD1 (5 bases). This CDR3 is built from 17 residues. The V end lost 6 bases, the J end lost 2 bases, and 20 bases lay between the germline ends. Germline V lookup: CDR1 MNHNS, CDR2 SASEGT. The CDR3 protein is CASSPGRDPWGNQPQHF. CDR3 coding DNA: TGTGCCAGCAGCCCAGGGCGCGACCCTTGGGGCAATCAGCCCCAGCATTTT.

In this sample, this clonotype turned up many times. The CDR3 DNA follows: TGCGCCAGCGGACTGCAGGACAGGGGGTCCACTGAAGCTTTCTTT. Amino acids: CASGLQDRGSTEAFF. This chain links TRBV5-1 with TRBJ1-1; 10 bases align to TRBD1. Germline CDR1 SGHRS, CDR2 YFSETQ. CDR3 length equals 15 residues. Germline trimming cut 7 bases from V and 4 bases from J; bases unmatched to any gene: 10.

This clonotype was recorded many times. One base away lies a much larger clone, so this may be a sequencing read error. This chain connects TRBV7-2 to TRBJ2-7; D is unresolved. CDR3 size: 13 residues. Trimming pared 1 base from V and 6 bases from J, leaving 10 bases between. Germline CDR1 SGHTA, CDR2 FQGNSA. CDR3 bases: TGTGCCAGCAGCTTAGAGTCTCTACCCGAGCAGTACTTC. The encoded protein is CASSLESLPEQYF.

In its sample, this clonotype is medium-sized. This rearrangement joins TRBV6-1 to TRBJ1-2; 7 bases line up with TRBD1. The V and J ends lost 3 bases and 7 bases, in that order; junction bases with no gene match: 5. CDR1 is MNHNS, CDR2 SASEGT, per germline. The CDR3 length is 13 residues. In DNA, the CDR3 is TGTGCCAGCAGTGATAGGGGGCGGGGTGGCTACACCTTC. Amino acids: CASSDRGRGGYTF.

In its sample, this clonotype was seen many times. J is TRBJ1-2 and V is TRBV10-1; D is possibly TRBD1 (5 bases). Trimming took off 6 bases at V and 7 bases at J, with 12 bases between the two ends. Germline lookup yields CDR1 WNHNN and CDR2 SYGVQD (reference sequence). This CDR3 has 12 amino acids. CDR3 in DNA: TGCGCCAGCAGCGGGGCAGGCGGTGGCTACACCTTC. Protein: CASSGAGGGYTF.

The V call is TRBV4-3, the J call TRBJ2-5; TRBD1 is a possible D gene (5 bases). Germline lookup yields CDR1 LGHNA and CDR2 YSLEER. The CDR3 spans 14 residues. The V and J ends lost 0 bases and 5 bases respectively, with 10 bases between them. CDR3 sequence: CASSQESGRETQYF. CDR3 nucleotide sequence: TGCGCCAGCAGCCAAGAATCAGGGCGCGAGACCCAGTACTTC.

CDR3 in amino acids: CASSLAGSRDRGYEQFF. As DNA, the CDR3 is TGTGCCAGCAGCTTAGCGGGGTCCCGTGACAGGGGGTATGAGCAGTTCTTC. The chain combines TRBV7-9 with TRBJ2-5; 9 bases line up with TRBD1. With the DNA end fitting TRBJ2-1 better, the J assignment may be wrong. CDR3 size: 17 residues. Germline CDR1 SEHNR, CDR2 FQNEAQ (reference sequence).

The CDR3 sequence: CASTSGTSGRGTGELFF. The CDR3 nucleotides are TGTGCCAGCACTTCCGGGACTAGCGGGAGAGGCACCGGGGAGCTGTTTTTT. The chain employs TRBV27 and TRBJ2-3, with 14 bases lining up with TRBD2. The J call may be mistaken, given a closer DNA end match to TRBJ2-2. CDR3 size: 17 residues. CDR1 is MNHEY, CDR2 SMNVEV, per germline (reference sequence).

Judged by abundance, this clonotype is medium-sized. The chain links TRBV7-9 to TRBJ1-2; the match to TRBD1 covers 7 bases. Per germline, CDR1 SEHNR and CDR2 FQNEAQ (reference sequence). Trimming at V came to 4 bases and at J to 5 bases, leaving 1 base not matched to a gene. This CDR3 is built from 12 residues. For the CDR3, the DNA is TGTGCCAGCAGCTCGACAGGGTATGGCTACACCTTC. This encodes CASSSTGYGYTF.

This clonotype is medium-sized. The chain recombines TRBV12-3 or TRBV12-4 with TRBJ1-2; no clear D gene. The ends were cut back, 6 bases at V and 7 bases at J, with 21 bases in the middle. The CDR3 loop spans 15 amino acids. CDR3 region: CASSGNKWRKGGYTF. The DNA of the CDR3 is TGTGCCAGCAGCGGAAACAAGTGGAGAAAGGGTGGCTACACCTTC.

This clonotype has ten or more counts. The CDR3 bases are TGCGCCAGCAGCCAATTGTCTCAGGGGGCGAGACAAGAGACCCAGTACTTC. Protein: CASSQLSQGARQETQYF. The chain recombines TRBV4-3 with TRBJ2-7; 8 nucleotides align to TRBD1. Gene TRBJ2-5 matches the end of the DNA better, so the J call may be wrong. This CDR3 has 17 residues. The germline CDR1 and CDR2 sequences are LGHNA and YSLEER.

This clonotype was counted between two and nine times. CDR3 sequence (DNA): TGTGCCAGCGAAAGGGGGGGGGGTACCGGGCGGACCCGCTCCTACGAGCAGTACTTC. Protein product: CASERGGGTGRTRSYEQYF. This chain connects TRBV12-3 or TRBV12-4 to TRBJ2-5; maybe TRBD2 (7 bases). TRBJ2-7 explains the end of the DNA better; the J call may be wrong. The CDR3 covers 19 residues.

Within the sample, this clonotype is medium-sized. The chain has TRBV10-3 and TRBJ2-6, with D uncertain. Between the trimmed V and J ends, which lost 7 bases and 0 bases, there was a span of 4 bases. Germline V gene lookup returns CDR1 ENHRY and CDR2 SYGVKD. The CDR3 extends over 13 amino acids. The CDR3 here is CAIKGSGANVLTF. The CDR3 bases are TGTGCCATCAAGGGCTCTGGGGCCAACGTCCTGACTTTC.

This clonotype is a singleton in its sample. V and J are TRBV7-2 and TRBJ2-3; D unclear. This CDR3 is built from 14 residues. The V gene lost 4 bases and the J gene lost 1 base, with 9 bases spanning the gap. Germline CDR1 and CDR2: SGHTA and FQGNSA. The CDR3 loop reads CASSWRERTDTQYF. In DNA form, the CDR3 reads TGTGCCAGCAGCTGGCGAGAGCGCACAGATACGCAGTATTTT.

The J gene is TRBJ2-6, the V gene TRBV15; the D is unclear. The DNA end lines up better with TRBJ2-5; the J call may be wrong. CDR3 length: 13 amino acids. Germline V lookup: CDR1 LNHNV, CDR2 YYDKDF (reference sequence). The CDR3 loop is CATNPDGRETQYF. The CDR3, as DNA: TGTGCCACCAACCCGGACGGCCGGGAGACCCAGTACTTC.

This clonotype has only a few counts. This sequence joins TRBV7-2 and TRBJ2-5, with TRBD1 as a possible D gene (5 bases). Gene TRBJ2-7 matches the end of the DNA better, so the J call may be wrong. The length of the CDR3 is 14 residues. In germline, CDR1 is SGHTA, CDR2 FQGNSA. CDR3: CASSPSQGFYEQYF. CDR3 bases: TGTGCCAGCAGCCCCAGCCAGGGATTCTACGAGCAGTACTTC.

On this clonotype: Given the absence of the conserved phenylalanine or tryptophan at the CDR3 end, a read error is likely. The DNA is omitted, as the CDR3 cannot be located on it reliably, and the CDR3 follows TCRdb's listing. The chain's CDR3 is CASISQTGTTFYLATPSVR. This chain connects TRBV5-3 to TRBJ2-3; the table's D call TRBD1 went unverified against the DNA. TRBV5-3 is treated as an ORF (open reading frame) with a function not yet certain. The CDR3 region is 19 residues in length, termini included.

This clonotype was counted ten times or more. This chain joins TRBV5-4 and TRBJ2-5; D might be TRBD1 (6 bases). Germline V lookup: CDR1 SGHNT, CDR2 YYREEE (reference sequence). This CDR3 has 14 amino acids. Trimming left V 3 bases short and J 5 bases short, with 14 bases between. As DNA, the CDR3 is TGTGCCAGCAGCTACAGGGACAAGGGGGAGACCCAGTACTTC. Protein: CASSYRDKGETQYF.

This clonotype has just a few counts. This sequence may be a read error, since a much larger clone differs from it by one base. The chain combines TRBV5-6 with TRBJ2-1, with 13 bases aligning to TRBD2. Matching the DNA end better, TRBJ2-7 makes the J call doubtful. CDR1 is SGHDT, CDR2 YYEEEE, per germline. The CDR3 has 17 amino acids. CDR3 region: CASSRDRGLAGYNEQYF. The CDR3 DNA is TGTGCCAGCAGCCGGGACAGGGGACTAGCGGGGTACAATGAGCAGTACTTC.

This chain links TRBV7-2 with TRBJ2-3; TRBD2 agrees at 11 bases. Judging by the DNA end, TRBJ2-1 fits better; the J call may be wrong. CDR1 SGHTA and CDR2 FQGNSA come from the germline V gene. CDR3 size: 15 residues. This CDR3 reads CASSYTSGSVYEQFF. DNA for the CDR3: TGTGCCAGCAGCTACACTAGCGGGAGTGTCTATGAGCAGTTCTTC.

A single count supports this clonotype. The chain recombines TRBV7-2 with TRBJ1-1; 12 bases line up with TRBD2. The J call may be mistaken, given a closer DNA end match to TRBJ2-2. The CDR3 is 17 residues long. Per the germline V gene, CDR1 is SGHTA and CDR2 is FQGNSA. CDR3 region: CASSFLSSGRGAGELFF. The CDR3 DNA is TGTGCCAGCAGCTTCTTATCTAGCGGGAGGGGCGCGGGGGAGCTGTTTTTT.

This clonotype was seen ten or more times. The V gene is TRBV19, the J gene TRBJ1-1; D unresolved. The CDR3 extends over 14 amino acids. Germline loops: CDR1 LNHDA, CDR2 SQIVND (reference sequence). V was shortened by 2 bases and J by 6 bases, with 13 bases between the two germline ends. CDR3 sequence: CASSITRQAPEAFF. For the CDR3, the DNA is TGTGCCAGTAGTATAACCCGGCAGGCCCCTGAAGCTTTCTTT.

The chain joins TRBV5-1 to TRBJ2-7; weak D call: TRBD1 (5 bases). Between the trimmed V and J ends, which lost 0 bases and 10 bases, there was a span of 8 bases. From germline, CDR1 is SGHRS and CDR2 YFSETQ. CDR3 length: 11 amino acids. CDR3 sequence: CASSLGGLQYF. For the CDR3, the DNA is TGCGCCAGCAGCTTGGGGGGCCTCCAGTACTTC.

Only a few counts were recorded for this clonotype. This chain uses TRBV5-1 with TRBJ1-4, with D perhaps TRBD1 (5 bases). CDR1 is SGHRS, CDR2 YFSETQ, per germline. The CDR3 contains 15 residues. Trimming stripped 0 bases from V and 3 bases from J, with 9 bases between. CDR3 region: CASSLEGRSNEKLFF. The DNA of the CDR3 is TGCGCCAGCAGCTTGGAGGGGAGATCTAATGAAAAACTGTTTTTT.